These 10 T cell receptor beta chains share one sample of origin, sequenced in a study of blood T cell repertoires in COVID-19. TCRdb's table, derived via immunoSEQ multiplex PCR, lists solely in-frame clones and lacks some. The table lists hundreds of thousands of clones, around 90% of them singletons. Sequenced sample: peripheral blood. These receptors all stem from a woman in her forties or fifties with COVID-19, enrolled during active disease.

This chain uses TRBV5-1 with TRBJ1-6; 7 bases line up with TRBD1. Per the germline V gene, CDR1 is SGHRS and CDR2 is YFSETQ. CDR3 length equals 16 residues. Trimming cost V 4 bases and J 0 bases; bases outside gene matches: 4. The CDR3 bases are TGCGCCAGCAGCACGCGGGACAGCTCCTATAATTCACCCCTCCACTTT. Its translation: CASSTRDSSYNSPLHF.

The V and J genes are TRBV10-3 and TRBJ2-1; 7 bases fit TRBD2. V lost 0 bases, J lost 6 bases, and 8 bases stayed unmatched. CDR1 is ENHRY, CDR2 SYGVKD, per germline. The CDR3 runs to 16 residues. The CDR3 sequence: CAISESAGLVSNEQFF. CDR3 DNA sequence: TGTGCCATCAGTGAGTCAGCTGGACTAGTAAGCAATGAGCAGTTCTTC.

This sequence joins TRBV6-1 and TRBJ2-4, with D unresolved. Between the trimmed V and J ends, which lost 2 bases and 6 bases, there was a span of 11 bases. Per germline, CDR1 MNHNS and CDR2 SASEGT. The CDR3 extends over 14 amino acids. The chain's CDR3 is CASSETVTSNIQYF. CDR3 nucleotide sequence: TGTGCCAGCAGTGAAACGGTAACCTCAAACATTCAGTACTTC.

The rearrangement joins TRBV28 to TRBJ2-7; 7 bases map to TRBD2. CDR3 size: 14 residues. Germline V lookup: CDR1 MDHEN, CDR2 SYDVKM. V shed 11 bases and J 1 base; nucleotides not matched to a gene: 11. This CDR3 reads CAAYSNGGSYEQYF. DNA of the CDR3: TGTGCCGCTTACTCTAACGGGGGGTCCTACGAGCAGTACTTC.

This rearrangement joins TRBV9 to TRBJ2-3; TRBD2 matches 7 bases. There are 15 residues in the CDR3. CDR1 is SGDLS, CDR2 YYNGEE, per germline. The trim removed 4 bases at V and 5 bases at J, leaving 10 bases unmatched. The CDR3 spells CASSSRAGEGDTQYF. CDR3 DNA: TGTGCCAGCAGCTCGCGGGCGGGGGAGGGAGATACGCAGTATTTT.

The chain is built from TRBV19 and TRBJ1-1; a possible D gene is TRBD1 (5 bases). Looked up from germline, CDR1 is LNHDA and CDR2 is SQIVND (reference sequence). V lost 4 bases to trimming and J lost 0 bases, with 12 bases between them. The CDR3 spans 15 residues. CDR3 in amino acids: CASSNPGTMNTEAFF. The CDR3 DNA reads as TGTGCCAGTAGTAACCCAGGGACTATGAACACTGAAGCTTTCTTT.

The chain joins TRBV12-3 or TRBV12-4 to TRBJ1-1; D is unresolved. Trimming removed 6 bases from V and 7 bases from J, with 9 bases in between. This CDR3 is 11 amino acids long. CDR3 in DNA: TGTGCCAGCAGGCGAGCTCTTGAAGCTTTCTTT. It codes for CASRRALEAFF.

This chain joins TRBV6-5 and TRBJ1-6; D remains ambiguous. From germline, CDR1 is MNHEY and CDR2 SVGAGI. The V end was cut by 6 bases, the J end by 8 bases, with 8 bases between. CDR3 size: 12 residues. The DNA of the CDR3 is TGTGCCAGCAGCTCTTCTTATTCACCCCTCCACTTT. The encoded protein is CASSSSYSPLHF.

The rearrangement links TRBV10-3 to TRBJ1-1, with a weak D call TRBD1 (6 bases). Trimming stripped 6 bases from V and 1 base from J, with 12 bases between. Germline CDR1 and CDR2: ENHRY and SYGVKD. The CDR3 extends over 14 amino acids. In nucleotides, the CDR3 is TGTGCCATCAGCCGCGACAGGACGAACACTGAAGCTTTCTTT. This gives the protein CAISRDRTNTEAFF.

V usage is TRBV9 and J usage is TRBJ2-1, with TRBD2 matching over 10 bases. Germline CDR1 is SGDLS and CDR2 is YYNGEE. The CDR3 is 17 amino acids. V trimming: 3 bases; J trimming: 3 bases; junction bases outside the gene matches: 9. The CDR3 nucleotides are TGTGCCAGCAGCGGGACTAGCGGTTGGGCGATCTACAATGAGCAGTTCTTC. It yields the protein CASSGTSGWAIYNEQFF. Together with reference TRBV9 and TRBJ2-1, the CDR3 gives the full variable domain: DSGVTQTPKHLITATGQRVTLRCSPRSGDLSVYWYQQSLDQGLQFLIQYYNGEERAKGNILERFSAQQFPDLHSELNLSSLELGDSALYFCASSGTSGWAIYNEQFFGPGTRLTVL.